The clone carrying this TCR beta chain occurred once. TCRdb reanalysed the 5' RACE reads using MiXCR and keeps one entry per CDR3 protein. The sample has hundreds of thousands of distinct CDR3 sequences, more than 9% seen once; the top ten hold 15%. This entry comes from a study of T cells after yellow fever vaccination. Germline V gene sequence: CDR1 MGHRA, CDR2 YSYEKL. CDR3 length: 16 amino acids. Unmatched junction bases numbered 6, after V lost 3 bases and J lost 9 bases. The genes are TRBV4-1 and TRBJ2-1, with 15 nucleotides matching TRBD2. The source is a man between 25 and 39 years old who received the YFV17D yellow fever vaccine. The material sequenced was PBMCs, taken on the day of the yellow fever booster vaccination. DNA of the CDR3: TGCGCCAGCAGCCAGCAATGGACTAGCGGGAGGGTTGAGCAGTTCTTC. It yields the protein CASSQQWTSGRVEQFF.